Shown below are 4 T cell receptor beta chains from a single sample sequenced in a study of T cells in Graves' hyperthyroidism and ophthalmopathy. Regions amplified from RNA transcripts were the TCR beta CDR3 regions. First-round RT-PCR with HTBI primers amplified the TCR CDR3 region. MiXCR, applied by TCRdb to the multiplex PCR reads, yields one record per CDR3 protein. The sample lists fewer than 650,000 distinct CDR3 sequences; approximately 48% were seen once. Sequenced input: peripheral blood or thyroid tissue (not recorded which). These receptors were obtained from an adult woman with Graves' disease, either hyperthyroidism or ophthalmopathy (not recorded which).

At least ten counts were recorded for this clonotype. The chain links TRBV20-1 to TRBJ1-1, with D perhaps TRBD1 (6 bases). V lost 4 bases, J lost 2 bases, and 17 bases lay in between. The CDR3 sequence is 15 residues long. Germline lookup yields CDR1 DFQATT and CDR2 SNEGSKA (reference sequence). The CDR3 DNA follows: TGCAGTGCTAAAATAAGCGGGACACCTAACACTGAAGCTTTCTTT. This codes for CSAKISGTPNTEAFF.

Regarding this clonotype: The junction differs from germline at one of its ends, possibly a read error. This chain joins TRBV7-8 and TRBJ1-4; 8 bases agree with TRBD1. This CDR3 comprises 15 residues. Germline CDR1 is SGHVS and CDR2 is FQNEAQ. The CDR3 DNA is TGTGCCTGCAGCTTAGCCTCAGGGGGCGCCGAAAAACTGTTTTTT. It translates to CACSLASGGAEKLFF. Combining the CDR3 with reference TRBV7-8 and TRBJ1-4 gives the whole variable domain GAGVSQSPRYKVAKRGQDVALRCDPISGHVSLFWYQQALGQGPEFLTYFQNEAQLDKSGLPSDRFFAERPEGSVSTLKIQRTQQEDSAVYLCACSLASGGAEKLFFGSGTQLSVL.

The CDR3 DNA follows: TGTGCCACCAAAACAGCGAACACCGGGGAGCTGTTTTTT. Its translation is CATKTANTGELFF. The rearrangement joins TRBV28 to TRBJ2-2; no definite D call. This CDR3 region has 13 residues. Germline V gene data show CDR1 as MDHEN and CDR2 as SYDVKM. The V end lost 10 bases, the J end lost 0 bases, and 9 bases lay between the germline ends.

The J gene is TRBJ1-5, the V gene TRBV2; D not certain. The CDR3 totals 14 residues. Germline CDR1 is SNHLY and CDR2 is FYNNEI. V shed 4 bases and J shed 4 bases, with 11 bases lying between them. The CDR3 loop reads CASSADTRNQPQHF. The DNA of the CDR3 is TGTGCCAGCAGTGCCGACACTAGGAATCAGCCCCAGCATTTT.